Reported below is one T cell receptor (beta chain). Antigen unknown. This record comes from a study of T cells in localized non-small cell lung cancer. Overall study findings and caveats: Tumor samples were not multi-region, leaving intratumor heterogeneity unexcluded.

Assay used: immunoSEQ multiplex PCR; TCRdb lists only in-frame clones, some missing. This table has tens of thousands of clones, about 88% appearing once. Sequenced here: peripheral blood, sampled before any cancer treatment. The receptor's source is a woman aged 40 to 75 with stage I lung adenocarcinoma.

DNA of the CDR3: TGCGCCAGCAGTCAATCGCCCCGGGTTAAAGGGGCGAATGGCTACACCTTC. Translating gives CASSQSPRVKGANGYTF. The chain links TRBV23-1 to TRBJ1-2; maybe TRBD1 (5 bases). TRBV23-1 falls under the ORF class, with uncertain function. V lost 0 bases and J lost 6, with 20 bases in between. The CDR3 extends over 17 amino acids.